The 7 T cell receptor beta chains presented below share a single source sample, sequenced in a study of cytomegalovirus exposure and HLA in healthy donors. PCR used 60 Vbeta primers and 13 Jbeta primers. The method was immunoSEQ multiplex PCR; TCRdb's version includes in-frame clones alone and lacks a portion of them. The sample consists of about 100,000 clones, roughly 73% of them appearing once. The source material was PBMCs. The receptors were sampled from a young man in good health and CMV-seronegative.

The chain carries TRBV18 and TRBJ2-6; the D gene is possibly TRBD2 (7 bases). Germline assignment: CDR1 KGHSH and CDR2 LQKENI. The CDR3 is 17 amino acids. The ends were cut back, 3 bases at V and 3 bases at J, with 15 bases in the middle. CDR3 sequence (DNA): TGTGCCAGCTCACCCACTTCGGGGGGCAGTGGGGCCAACGTCCTGACTTTC. The encoded protein is CASSPTSGGSGANVLTF.

This clone was counted between two and nine times. The V and J genes are TRBV4-2 and TRBJ2-7; 10 bases are a match to TRBD2. CDR3 length: 14 residues. The germline V gene has CDR1 LGHNA and CDR2 YNFKEQ. Unmatched junction bases numbered 0, after V lost 0 bases and J lost 4 bases. CDR3 loop: CASSQEGLAYEQYF. CDR3 coding DNA: TGTGCCAGCAGCCAAGAGGGACTAGCGTACGAGCAGTACTTC.

The chain couples TRBV28 to TRBJ1-4; 9 bases are a match to TRBD1. This CDR3 is built from 14 residues. Germline V gene sequence: CDR1 MDHEN, CDR2 SYDVKM. Trimming took 8 bases from V and 5 from J; bases not matched to a gene: 6. CDR3 region: CASSGGTGNEKLFF. In DNA, the CDR3 is TGTGCCAGCTCGGGAGGGACAGGGAATGAAAAACTGTTTTTT. The full variable domain, in which reference TRBV28 and TRBJ1-4 provide the parts outside the CDR3, is DVKVTQSSRYLVKRTGEKVFLECVQDMDHENMFWYRQDPGLGLRLIYFSYDVKMKEKGDIPEGYSVSREKKERFSLILESASTNQTSMYLCASSGGTGNEKLFFGSGTQLSVL.

The chain recombines TRBV10-3 with TRBJ2-2, with unresolved D. Germline V gene lookup returns CDR1 ENHRY and CDR2 SYGVKD. This CDR3 has 14 amino acids. With 0 bases removed from V and 5 bases from J, the gap between germline ends came to 7 bases. CDR3 DNA sequence: TGTGCCATCAGTGAGTCGGTCGGTACCGGGGAGCTGTTTTTT. Translating gives CAISESVGTGELFF.

The rearrangement joins TRBV28 to TRBJ2-7; D is unclear. The CDR3 is 13 residues long. Per germline, CDR1 MDHEN and CDR2 SYDVKM. V lost 5 bases and J 0 bases, leaving 8 bases between the germline ends. CDR3 coding DNA: TGTGCCAGCAGTGACACTTTCTCCTACGAGCAGTACTTC. It yields the protein CASSDTFSYEQYF.

The V gene is TRBV5-1, the J gene TRBJ2-3; D is ambiguous. The germline CDR1 and CDR2 sequences are SGHRS and YFSETQ. Trimming pared 0 bases from V and 11 bases from J, leaving 16 bases between. The CDR3 sequence is 14 residues long. CDR3 DNA: TGCGCCAGCAGCTTGGATGCGGTTCCACTGGGGCAGTATTTT. Translation gives CASSLDAVPLGQYF.

The genes are TRBV19 and TRBJ1-6, with 12 bases matching TRBD1. J lost 4 bases, V lost 9 bases, and 4 bases had no gene match. The germline gives CDR1 LNHDA, CDR2 SQIVND (reference sequence). The CDR3 has 15 residues. The CDR3 spells CASGTGGRYNSPLHF. In nucleotides, the CDR3 is TGTGCCAGCGGGACAGGGGGCCGGTATAATTCACCCCTCCACTTT.